This TCR beta chain emerged from a study of blood T cell repertoires in COVID-19. Sequencing was performed with immunoSEQ multiplex PCR; in TCRdb, only in-frame clones are kept and a portion is missing. The table has a few hundred thousand clones, more than 85% seen once. The receptor comes from a woman aged 25 to 45 who had recovered from COVID-19. Sequenced input: PBMCs or T cells enriched from blood (not recorded which).

CDR3 DNA sequence: TGCGCCAGCAGCCCCCCAGGCCTGTCCTATGGCTACACCTTC. Translating it yields CASSPPGLSYGYTF. The chain carries TRBV4-1 and TRBJ1-2; D unclear. The V end was cut by 4 bases, the J end by 4 bases, with 13 bases between. The CDR3 is made up of 14 amino acids. CDR1 is MGHRA and CDR2 is YSYEKL in the germline V gene.